This record concerns one TCR beta chain sequence. These data originate in a study of identical twins. Donors were all healthy Caucasians. This CDR3 has 16 residues. V lost 0 bases and J 5 bases, leaving 16 bases between the germline ends. Germline-derived CDR1 and CDR2 are LGHDT and YNNKEL (reference sequence). One entry per CDR3 protein, called by TCRdb with MiXCR from the 5' RACE reads. The sample records a few hundred thousand distinct CDR3 sequences, approximately 13% being singletons. These data were also filed under a second study, of yellow fever vaccine responses in identical twins.

The genes are TRBV3-1 and TRBJ1-2; D remains unclear. The sample taken for sequencing was CD8+ T cells sorted from blood. This sequence was found in a woman aged 18-30 years in good health. The DNA of the CDR3 is TGTGCCAGCAGCCAAGATTTAGGGAGTTTCTTGTATGGCTACACCTTC. This sequence encodes CASSQDLGSFLYGYTF.